This TCR beta chain was recorded in a study of blood T cell repertoires in COVID-19. Study information: Material from acute and convalescent COVID-19 was sourced from the United States, Italy and Spain. From T cells, B-cell-depleted T cells, or PBMCs came the material, which was cDNA or gDNA.

Germline V CDR1 and CDR2: SGHRS, YFSETQ. V was trimmed by 4 bases and J by 6 bases, leaving 16 bases between them. The CDR3 extends over 14 amino acids. Per the original data handling: For nucleated cells, counts were estimated from reference gene primer amplification. Assay used: immunoSEQ multiplex PCR; TCRdb lists only in-frame clones, some missing. V, J and clone size were drawn from that table, and D and trimming were deduced from the DNA. The sample consists of some 200,000 clones, 70% to 90% of them appearing once. Sequencing was performed on peripheral blood. The receptor was isolated from a man aged 35 to 55 with active or convalescent COVID-19. The J gene is TRBJ1-1, the V gene TRBV5-1, with D maybe TRBD1 (5 bases). The CDR3 here is CASSLTQGPAEAFF. The CDR3 region has the DNA TGCGCCAGCAGCCTAACCCAGGGCCCCGCTGAAGCTTTCTTT. Using reference TRBV5-1 and TRBJ1-1 for the parts outside the CDR3, the full variable domain is KAGVTQTPRYLIKTRGQQVTLSCSPISGHRSVSWYQQTPGQGLQFLFEYFSETQRNKGNFPGRFSGRQFSNSRSEMNVSTLELGDSALYLCASSLTQGPAEAFFGQGTRLTVV.